Only a few counts were recorded for the clone carrying this TCR beta chain. Its antigen remains unidentified. A single record per CDR3 protein comes from TCRdb applying MiXCR to the 5' RACE reads. The table lists hundreds of thousands of distinct CDR3 sequences, roughly an eighth of them singletons. These data belong to a study of identical twins. Findings of the study overall: Clonotypes of the beta chain that were abundant in cord blood carried fewer insertions (memory repertoires showed none). Out-of-frame alpha sequences common to twins were enriched for low generation probability.

Trimming cost V 3 bases and J 5 bases, with 9 bases left between them. Germline V gene lookup returns CDR1 SGDLS and CDR2 YYNGEE. The CDR3 totals 14 residues. All of the donors were Caucasians in good health. The same specimen was also included in a second study, on yellow fever vaccine responses in identical twins. From that report: Vaccine T cell responses of twins reportedly seemed partly convergent and partly personalized.

This chain links TRBV9 with TRBJ1-6; D is uncertain. The TCR comes from a woman aged 18 to 35 in good health. Specimen: CD8+ T cells sorted from blood. The CDR3 nucleotides read TGTGCCAGCAGCGACCGGGCGGATAATTCACCCCTCCACTTT. Its protein is CASSDRADNSPLHF.